This TCR beta chain appears in the sequencing data of a study of T cell responses to AZD1222 COVID-19 vaccine. Study results and limitations: Unmutated variant regions are reportedly the target of nearly half of TCRs that are spike-specific. CD4 TCRs covered the whole spike, strongest at regions 160-218 and 743-854. Increased Spike-specific TCR breadth and depth were observed after two AZD1222 doses. Among the donors, most were white British and more were female, and clonal diversity was possibly underestimated.

As for this clone: Its antigen is not identified.

Measured with immunoSEQ multiplex PCR; TCRdb has only the in-frame clones, and not every one. The top ten hold around 7.6% of the sample, which has some 110,000 clones, roughly 88% seen once. This TCR came from an adult who received the AZD1222 COVID-19 vaccine. The material was peripheral blood, obtained 28 days after the second AZD1222 dose.

CDR3 protein: CASSSTGGSYNEQFF. For the CDR3, the DNA is TGTGCCAGCAGCTCAACGGGGGGCTCCTACAATGAGCAGTTCTTC. The gene calls are TRBV11-2 and TRBJ2-1, with TRBD2 identical over 7 bases. Germline V gene data show CDR1 as SGHAT and CDR2 as FQNNGV. CDR3 size: 15 residues. V was pared by 4 bases and J by 0 bases, with 3 bases of the junction left unmatched. The complete variable domain, with remaining parts taken from reference TRBV11-2 and TRBJ2-1, reads EAGVAQSPRYKIIEKRQSVAFWCNPISGHATLYWYQQILGQGPKLLIQFQNNGVVDDSQLPKDRFSAERLKGVDSTLKIQPAKLEDSAVYLCASSSTGGSYNEQFFGPGTRLTVL.